A selection of T cell receptor beta chains follows, all from one sample in a study of T cells in Graves' hyperthyroidism and ophthalmopathy. TCRdb reanalysed the multiplex PCR reads using MiXCR and keeps one entry per CDR3 protein. Among some 550,000 distinct CDR3 sequences, 16% were seen once, and the ten largest hold under 3.5%. The sample taken for sequencing was blood. These receptors originate from a woman between 40 and 50 years old with Graves' ophthalmopathy. CDR3s include the opening cysteine and the closing phenylalanine or tryptophan. The D gene is left open where the match is weak.

d_gene: NA
j_gene: TRBJ2-2
v_gene: TRBV10-3
CDR3aa: CAISGSRFGTGELFF

d_gene: NA
j_gene: TRBJ2-3
v_gene: TRBV7-9
CDR3aa: CASRRGSPGDTQYF

d_gene: NA
j_gene: TRBJ1-4
v_gene: TRBV3-1
CDR3aa: CASSQTHTANEKLFF

d_gene: TRBD2
j_gene: TRBJ2-1
v_gene: TRBV20-1
CDR3aa: CSARDLALAGGDEQFF

d_gene: NA
j_gene: TRBJ1-2
v_gene: TRBV27
CDR3aa: CASAPIPNYGYTF

d_gene: TRBD1
j_gene: TRBJ2-5
v_gene: TRBV20-1
CDR3aa: CSASSPDRGRTETQYF

d_gene: TRBD2
j_gene: TRBJ2-7
v_gene: TRBV20-1
CDR3aa: CSPLAAGVGYEQYF

d_gene: TRBD1
j_gene: TRBJ2-7
v_gene: TRBV4-1
CDR3aa: CASSQPGQRYEQYF

d_gene: NA
j_gene: TRBJ2-3
v_gene: TRBV24-1
CDR3aa: CATSDLPQGGGITLSTDTQYF

d_gene: TRBD2
j_gene: TRBJ2-6
v_gene: TRBV6-1
CDR3aa: CASFLGGNPASGANVLTF

d_gene: NA
j_gene: TRBJ2-5
v_gene: TRBV6-5
CDR3aa: CASSYSGRGLGETQYF

d_gene: NA
j_gene: TRBJ1-5
v_gene: TRBV12-3/TRBV12-4
CDR3aa: CASSFQGEQPQHF

d_gene: TRBD2
j_gene: TRBJ2-1
v_gene: TRBV12-3/TRBV12-4
CDR3aa: CASSLGTRFNEQFF

d_gene: TRBD2
j_gene: TRBJ2-7
v_gene: TRBV20-1
CDR3aa: CSARTSGNYEQYF

d_gene: NA
j_gene: TRBJ2-1
v_gene: TRBV7-3
CDR3aa: CASSSHREHEQFF

d_gene: TRBD1
j_gene: TRBJ1-4
v_gene: TRBV19
CDR3aa: CASSKNRDRGEKLFF

d_gene: NA
j_gene: TRBJ1-4
v_gene: TRBV5-6
CDR3aa: CASSLAGGKLFF

d_gene: TRBD2
j_gene: TRBJ2-2
v_gene: TRBV2
CDR3aa: CASTGTRNTGELFF

d_gene: NA
j_gene: TRBJ2-4
v_gene: TRBV20-1
CDR3aa: CSASRGGSNIQYF

d_gene: NA
j_gene: TRBJ2-4
v_gene: TRBV6-1
CDR3aa: CASGREGLAKNIQYF

d_gene: NA
j_gene: TRBJ1-5
v_gene: TRBV10-1
CDR3aa: CASRPERFGQPQHF

d_gene: TRBD2
j_gene: TRBJ2-1
v_gene: TRBV7-3
CDR3aa: CASSPTSGGTYNEQFF

d_gene: TRBD1
j_gene: TRBJ1-5
v_gene: TRBV19
CDR3aa: CASKPGDRGNQPQHF

d_gene: TRBD1
j_gene: TRBJ1-4
v_gene: TRBV12-3/TRBV12-4
CDR3aa: CASSLGGTDKKLFF

d_gene: TRBD1
j_gene: TRBJ2-2
v_gene: TRBV6-4
CDR3aa: CASKYTGGSVTGELFF

d_gene: NA
j_gene: TRBJ2-1
v_gene: TRBV5-1
CDR3aa: CASTWGDNEQFF

d_gene: NA
j_gene: TRBJ2-7
v_gene: TRBV5-1
CDR3aa: CASSPRPENSYEQYF

d_gene: TRBD1
j_gene: TRBJ2-2
v_gene: TRBV20-1
CDR3aa: CSAEPGQGRPGELFF

d_gene: NA
j_gene: TRBJ2-7
v_gene: TRBV4-1
CDR3aa: CASSPTWPRDHEQYF

d_gene: NA
j_gene: TRBJ2-7
v_gene: TRBV11-2
CDR3aa: CASSLVGGNYEQYF

d_gene: TRBD2
j_gene: TRBJ2-1
v_gene: TRBV2
CDR3aa: CASTRAGGHNEQFF

d_gene: NA
j_gene: TRBJ2-7
v_gene: TRBV18
CDR3aa: CASSALHEQYF

d_gene: TRBD1
j_gene: TRBJ1-1
v_gene: TRBV3-1
CDR3aa: CASSQTTGGPSEAFF

d_gene: NA
j_gene: TRBJ2-2
v_gene: TRBV7-3
CDR3aa: CANSAQHTGELFF

d_gene: TRBD2
j_gene: TRBJ2-1
v_gene: TRBV10-3
CDR3aa: CATRLATYNEQFF

d_gene: TRBD1
j_gene: TRBJ2-3
v_gene: TRBV2
CDR3aa: CASSRQGFGTDTQYF